This T cell receptor (beta chain) was found in a study of STAT3 mutations in large granular lymphocyte leukemia. General observations from the study: Every T-cell large granular lymphocyte leukemia patient had at least one immunodominant TCR beta clonotype. Samples missed the first appearance of the clone. In several patients, dominant TCR clone burden exceeded STAT3 mutant burden, suggesting STAT3 mutation arose secondarily.

As regards this clone: Antigen unknown.

The protocol was immunoSEQ multiplex PCR, while the TCRdb copy is restricted to in-frame clones and leaves out a portion. This table has under 15,000 clones, over 75% appearing once. The germline V gene encodes CDR1 MNHNY and CDR2 SVGAGI (reference sequence). The germline V and J ends were trimmed by 2 bases and 5 bases, with 12 bases remaining between them. The CDR3 sequence is 14 residues long. The sequenced sample consisted of peripheral blood mononuclear cells. The V call is TRBV6-6, the J call TRBJ1-1, with a tentative D call TRBD1 (6 bases). The clonotype originates from a man in his fifties or sixties with T-cell large granular lymphocyte leukemia. Some clones in this sample may be carry-over from other donors' samples. CDR3 in amino acids: CASSYLRGGTEAFF. DNA of the CDR3: TGTGCCAGCAGTTACCTCAGGGGTGGAACTGAAGCTTTCTTT.